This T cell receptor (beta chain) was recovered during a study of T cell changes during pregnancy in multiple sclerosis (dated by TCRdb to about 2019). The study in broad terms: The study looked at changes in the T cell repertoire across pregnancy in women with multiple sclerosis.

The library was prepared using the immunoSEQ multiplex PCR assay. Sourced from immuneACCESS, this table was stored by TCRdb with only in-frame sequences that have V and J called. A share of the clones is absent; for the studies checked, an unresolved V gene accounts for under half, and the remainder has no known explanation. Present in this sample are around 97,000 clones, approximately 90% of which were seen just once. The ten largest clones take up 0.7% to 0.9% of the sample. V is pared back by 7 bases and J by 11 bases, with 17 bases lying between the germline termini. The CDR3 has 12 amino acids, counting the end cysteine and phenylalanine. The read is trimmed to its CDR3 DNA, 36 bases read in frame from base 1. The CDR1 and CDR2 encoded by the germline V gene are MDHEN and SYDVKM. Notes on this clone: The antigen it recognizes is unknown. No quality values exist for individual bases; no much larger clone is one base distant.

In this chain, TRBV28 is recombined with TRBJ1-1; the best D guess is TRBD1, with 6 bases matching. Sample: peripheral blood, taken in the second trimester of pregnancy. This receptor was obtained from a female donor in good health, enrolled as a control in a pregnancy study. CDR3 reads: CASTLGGTGAFF. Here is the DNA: TGTGCCAGCACCCTAGGGGGAACCGGGGCTTTCTTT.